Listed here is a single T cell receptor (beta chain). Some clones are missing from TCRdb's copy, which holds only in-frame ones; the method was immunoSEQ multiplex PCR. This table has approximately 47,000 clones, roughly 89% appearing once. This sample is drawn from a study of T cell changes during pregnancy in multiple sclerosis. The sequence derives from a female donor with multiple sclerosis, enrolled in a pregnancy study. This specimen consisted of peripheral blood, obtained in the first trimester of pregnancy.

DNA of the CDR3: TGTGCCAGCAGTTCCATCAGGGTTGGGACCCAGTACTTC. It codes for CASSSIRVGTQYF. The chain links TRBV28 to TRBJ2-5, with D perhaps matching TRBD1 (5 bases). V lost 4 bases to trimming and J lost 7 bases, with 13 bases between them. The CDR3 spans 13 residues. CDR1 is MDHEN, CDR2 SYDVKM, per germline. The complete variable domain, with remaining parts taken from reference TRBV28 and TRBJ2-5, reads DVKVTQSSRYLVKRTGEKVFLECVQDMDHENMFWYRQDPGLGLRLIYFSYDVKMKEKGDIPEGYSVSREKKERFSLILESASTNQTSMYLCASSSIRVGTQYFGPGTRLLVL.